This T cell receptor (beta chain) was retrieved from a study of T cells in Graves' hyperthyroidism and ophthalmopathy. Regions amplified from RNA transcripts were the TCR beta CDR3 regions. In the first-round RT-PCR of the TCR CDR3, the HTBI primer set was used. TCRdb redid the calling of the multiplex PCR reads with MiXCR, one entry per CDR3 protein. The sample lists some 340,000 distinct CDR3 sequences; roughly 13% were seen once. This clonotype showed up many times. Uncontrolled infection, other autoimmune disease, pregnancy or lactation led to exclusion. With 1 base removed from V and 2 bases from J, the gap between germline ends came to 6 bases. The CDR3 length is 13 residues. CDR1 and CDR2 (germline): LGHDT, YNNKEL (reference sequence).

This TCR derives from a woman aged 40 to 55 with Graves' ophthalmopathy. This chain connects TRBV3-1 to TRBJ2-7, with a possible D match to TRBD2 (6 bases). The material sequenced was blood. CDR3 sequence (DNA): TGTGCCAGCAGCCAAGCGGGGGCCTACGAGCAGTACTTC. It codes for CASSQAGAYEQYF.